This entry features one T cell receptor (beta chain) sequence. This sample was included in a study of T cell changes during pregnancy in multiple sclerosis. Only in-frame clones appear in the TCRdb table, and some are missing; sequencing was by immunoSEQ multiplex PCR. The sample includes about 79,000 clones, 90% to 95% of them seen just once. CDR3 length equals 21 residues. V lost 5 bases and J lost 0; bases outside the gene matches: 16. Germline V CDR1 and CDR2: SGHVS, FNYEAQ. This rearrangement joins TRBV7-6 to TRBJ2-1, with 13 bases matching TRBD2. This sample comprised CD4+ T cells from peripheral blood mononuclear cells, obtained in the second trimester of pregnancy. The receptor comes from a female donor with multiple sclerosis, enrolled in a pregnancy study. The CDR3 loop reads CASSQPTRTSGSSSSYNEQFF. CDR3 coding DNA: TGTGCCAGCAGCCAACCGACCAGGACTAGCGGGAGTTCGAGCTCCTACAATGAGCAGTTCTTC.